This TCR beta chain came from a study of shared clonotypes between healthy human individuals (dated by TCRdb to 2020 to 2021). Background for the entire study: The cohort included three men and a couple of women between 18 and 49 years of age. Leukapheresis yielded between about 0.94 and 10 billion PBMCs per donor. For each donor, CD4 naive and CD4 memory were each given three plates, CD8 naive was given two plates, and CD8 memory was given one plate. To increase sequencing depth and limit assay-specific biases, different laboratories used diverse techniques to prepare libraries and sequence TCR repertoires. To estimate repertoire size and how much clonotypes are shared between individuals, the study performed deep sequencing of blood TCR repertoires from a handful of healthy adults.

CDR1 MDHEN and CDR2 SYDVKM are derived from the germline V gene. From the cysteine through the phenylalanine, the CDR3 covers 15 amino acids. The read is trimmed to its CDR3 DNA, 45 bases read in frame from base 1. Deletion took 3 bases off V and 0 bases off J, with a span of 11 bases between the germline ends. TCR CDR3 regions were amplified from genomic DNA by multiplex PCR using the deep immunoSEQ assay. For each cell subset, the extracted genomic DNA was distributed evenly across all wells of several immunoSEQ 96-well plates, and each plate served as one replicate. For sorted subsets, approximately 200 ng of genomic DNA, equivalent to tens of thousands of T cell genomes, went into each replicate PCR. Purified libraries were measured with a Qubit 3.0 fluorometer, size-checked on a Bioanalyzer 2100, and measured again with the KAPA Library Quantification kit. Every immunoSEQ 96-well plate was sequenced on a dedicated single-read 150-cycle Illumina NextSeq 550 flow cell. Regarding the original processing steps: Because the immunoSEQ output held only junctional sequences and lacked quality scores, the filtering could not match the filtering applied to full-length reads. To assign V/J genes and CDR3, sequences were annotated using PyIR, a Python wrapper for IgBLAST v1.9, with IMGT germline references. Reads were removed for weak V/J assignments (E-value above 1e-6), missing CDR3, stop codons, out-of-frame junctions, or ambiguous translated residues. V3J clonotypes were defined as sequences sharing an identical inferred V gene, J gene, and CDR3 amino acid sequence. The percentage overlap between two repertoires was calculated by dividing the number of shared unique clonotypes by the size of the smaller repertoire. Richness of each repertoire was evaluated using RTK rarefaction, the Chao1 estimator, and Recon v2.1 estimates of unobserved clonotypes. For all TCRbeta clonotypes obtained by the gDNA method from several donors, generation probabilities were computed with OLGA. As stored in TCRdb, this immuneACCESS dataset retains in-frame rearrangements with V and J assigned. A fraction of the clones does not appear; measured against another copy, unresolved V genes explain less than half of the discrepancy, and the remainder lacks a known reason. V and J calls and clone size follow that table, whereas D and trimming were derived from the DNA. The sample records around 600,000 clones, around 95% of which are singletons. The leading ten clones occupy over 0.1% of the sample.

What the study reported, not specific to this receptor: Naive subsets generally had larger estimated clonotype richness than memory subsets did. Sharing across a few donors was observed for approximately 5% of naive CD4, over 3% of naive CD8, around 2.5% of memory CD4, and roughly 0.4% of memory CD8 clonotypes. Sampling was restricted to blood, and TCR repertoires in tissues likely differ from the TCR repertoires found in blood. Rarefaction of sorted-subset datasets indicated incomplete sequencing despite the large sequencing depth. The small number of donors limited the genetic and exposure-history diversity represented. Clonotypes shared by all four sorted-subset donors showed higher generation probabilities than non-shared clonotypes. Pairwise subsampling indicated that sequencing depth was expected to affect the degree of clonotype sharing among donors.

CD8 naive samples consisted of CD45RO-negative cells that were positively selected for CCR7, yielding a CD45RA+CCR7+ population without TemRA cells. Donors were healthy HIV-negative adults with no recently reported acute infections or vaccinations. Only Caucasian adults living in Nashville, Tennessee, USA were represented among the donors. After blood collection by leukapheresis, PBMCs were isolated using Ficoll-Histopaque density gradient centrifugation and then cryopreserved in the vapor phase of liquid nitrogen. Analytical flow cytometry was used to check the purity and quantity of every magnetically sorted T cell population. Genomic DNA was isolated from every sorted fraction and measured by UV absorbance on a Nanodrop 2000c. Notes on this clone: It has no known antigen specificity. Per-nucleotide qualities are absent, and no much larger clonotype sits a single base away.

The TCR sequence derives from a woman aged 25 to 39 in good health. The sample taken for sequencing was naive CD8+ T cells sorted from blood. Per the publication, the cell subset or site label means: CD45RA+CCR7+. Recombination linked TRBV28 to TRBJ1-1; the D gene remains uncertain. The CDR3 in this case is CASSFRLVMNTEAFF. The nucleotide sequence reads as follows: TGTGCCAGCAGTTTCAGACTGGTTATGAACACTGAAGCTTTCTTT.